The 29 T cell receptor beta chains given below trace back to one sample, sequenced in a study of shared clonotypes between healthy human individuals. Using immunoSEQ multiplex PCR, the repertoire was profiled, and TCRdb retains in-frame clones only, with some absent. Here the sample spans under 1,900,000 clones, approximately 98.5% being singletons. The specimen sequenced was naive CD4+ T cells sorted from blood. Specified subset: CD45RA+ positively selected. Source of these receptors: a man between 25 and 39 years old in good health.

CDR3 nucleotides: TGTGCCAGTAGTATAGGCCTACCGGAATACAATGAGCAGTTCTTC. It yields the protein CASSIGLPEYNEQFF. The chain joins TRBV19 to TRBJ2-1; D gene unclear. The CDR3 is made up of 15 amino acids. V was clipped by 1 base and J by 4 bases, with 11 bases between them. The germline V gene has CDR1 LNHDA and CDR2 SQIVND (reference sequence).

This chain uses TRBV5-5 with TRBJ2-1; the match to TRBD2 covers 9 bases. Germline values: CDR1 SGHKS, CDR2 YYEKEE (reference sequence). Germline trimming cut 2 bases from V and 9 bases from J; bases unmatched to any gene: 9. The CDR3 covers 15 residues. CDR3 nucleotide sequence: TGTGCCAGCAGCTTAGCGGGAGGCCGGGTAGGTGAGCAGTTCTTC. The encoded protein is CASSLAGGRVGEQFF.

About this clone: Additional DNA sequences in this sample encode the identical CDR3. This chain links TRBV18 with TRBJ2-1, with 9 bases matching TRBD2. The CDR3 length is 16 residues. Germline V gene data show CDR1 as KGHSH and CDR2 as LQKENI. V lost 0 bases, J lost 0 bases, and 0 bases stayed unmatched. CDR3 sequence reads: CASSPPSGGSYNEQFF. In DNA, the CDR3 is TGTGCCAGCTCACCACCTAGCGGGGGCTCCTACAATGAGCAGTTCTTC.

The chain links TRBV29-1 to TRBJ2-3; TRBD1 agrees at 7 bases. With 7 bases clipped from V and 4 bases from J, the junction kept 11 bases outside the gene matches. Germline V lookup: CDR1 SQVTM, CDR2 ANQGSEA. CDR3 length: 14 amino acids. DNA of the CDR3: TGCAGCGCCTCGCCGGGACAGCAGTCAGATACGCAGTATTTT. It is translated as CSASPGQQSDTQYF.

The rearrangement uses TRBV21-1 and TRBJ2-7; the table's D call TRBD1 went unverified against the DNA. TRBV21-1 is termed a pseudogene. The CDR3 totals 15 residues. The CDR3 coding sequence is TGTGCCAGCAGCTGGACAGGATCACCGTCCTACGAGCAGTACTTC. It encodes CASSWTGSPSYEQYF.

This rearrangement joins TRBV30 to TRBJ2-7, with D possibly being TRBD1 (6 bases). Trimming removed 8 bases at V and 4 bases at J, with 12 bases between. The CDR3 is 11 amino acids. Germline V lookup: CDR1 GTSNPN, CDR2 SVGIG (reference sequence). The DNA for the CDR3 is TGTGCCAGAAGTACAGGGTACGAGCAGTACTTC. This encodes CARSTGYEQYF.

The rearrangement joins TRBV20-1 to TRBJ2-7; the D gene is possibly TRBD2 (6 bases). V lost 7 bases to trimming and J lost 3 bases, with 10 bases between them. The V gene's germline CDR1 is DFQATT and CDR2 SNEGSKA (reference sequence). The CDR3 loop spans 11 amino acids. The CDR3 bases are TGCAGTGGTGGGGGGAACTACGAGCAGTACTTC. Encoded protein: CSGGGNYEQYF.

This clone was seen just once. This CDR3 reads CASRSVDGLGANEQFF. CDR3 nucleotide sequence: TGCGCCAGCAGGTCCGTCGACGGACTAGGAGCGAATGAGCAGTTCTTC. This sequence joins TRBV10-2 and TRBJ2-1; 7 bases are shared with TRBD2. V shed 6 bases and J 7 bases; nucleotides not matched to a gene: 15. Germline loops: CDR1 WSHSY, CDR2 SAAADI. The CDR3 spans 16 residues.

The V and J genes are TRBV7-6 and TRBJ2-7; D is ambiguous. The CDR3 sequence is 14 residues long. Germline CDR1 is SGHVS and CDR2 is FNYEAQ. The V end lost 5 bases, the J end lost 5 bases, and 16 bases lay between the germline ends. CDR3 DNA sequence: TGTGCCAGCAGCCCTCGAATACCGCGCGACGAGCAGTACTTC. Protein: CASSPRIPRDEQYF.

The chain employs TRBV7-9 and TRBJ2-1, with 10 bases identical to TRBD2. Germline CDR1 is SEHNR and CDR2 is FQNEAQ (reference sequence). The CDR3 is 18 amino acids. The V gene end was trimmed by 5 bases and the J gene end by 5 bases; junction bases not matched to a gene: 15. This CDR3 reads CASSPRERLAGVHNEQFF. The CDR3 DNA follows: TGTGCCAGCAGCCCGCGAGAACGGCTAGCGGGAGTTCACAATGAGCAGTTCTTC. Drawing the rest from reference TRBV7-9 and TRBJ2-1, the complete variable domain is DTGVSQNPRHKITKRGQNVTFRCDPISEHNRLYWYRQTLGQGPEFLTYFQNEAQLEKSRLLSDRFSAERPKGSFSTLEIQRTEQGDSAMYLCASSPRERLAGVHNEQFFGPGTRLTVL.

This chain uses TRBV11-2 with TRBJ2-7; 8 nucleotides align to TRBD2. The germline gives CDR1 SGHAT, CDR2 FQNNGV. There are 14 residues in the CDR3. After removal of 7 bases from V and 5 bases from J, the junction contained 10 bases not matched to a gene. The CDR3 DNA reads TGTGCCAGCACCTTCGGGGGGGGCGCCCACGAGCAGTACTTC. The encoded protein is CASTFGGGAHEQYF.

The chain couples TRBV13 to TRBJ1-1; unclear D gene. V was pared by 3 bases and J by 6 bases, with 5 bases between. The CDR3 is made up of 11 amino acids. CDR1 PRHDT and CDR2 FYEKMQ come from the germline V gene (reference sequence). CDR3 bases: TGTGCCAGCAGCTTCGAATCTGAAGCTTTCTTT. It specifies CASSFESEAFF.

This clone was found once. Other DNA sequences in this specimen translate into the identical CDR3. The chain employs TRBV19 and TRBJ2-2; TRBD2 matches at 7 bases. Trimming removed 3 bases from V and 5 bases from J; junction bases left unmatched: 0. This CDR3 spans 13 amino acids. Germline V gives CDR1 LNHDA, CDR2 SQIVND (reference sequence). The CDR3 here is CASSIGGTGELFF. CDR3 sequence (DNA): TGTGCCAGTAGTATCGGGGGGACCGGGGAGCTGTTTTTT.

The J gene is TRBJ2-1, the V gene TRBV5-1; no clear D gene. Germline-derived CDR1 and CDR2 are SGHRS and YFSETQ. V lost 5 bases to trimming and J lost 1 base, with 7 bases between them. The CDR3 length is 13 residues. The CDR3: CASRIPSYNEQFF. The DNA of the CDR3 is TGCGCCAGCAGAATACCTTCCTACAATGAGCAGTTCTTC.

This rearrangement joins TRBV23-1 to TRBJ2-7, with 7 positions matching TRBD1. TRBV23-1 is an ORF for which the function is uncertain. This CDR3 is built from 16 residues. Trimming cost V 3 bases and J 0 bases; bases outside gene matches: 8. The chain's CDR3 is CASSHVNRDSSYEQYF. The CDR3 region has the DNA TGCGCCAGCAGTCACGTCAATAGGGACAGCTCCTACGAGCAGTACTTC.

The gene calls are TRBV19 and TRBJ2-3; 7 positions match TRBD1. V gave up 8 bases and J gave up 1 base; unmatched junction bases: 6. The germline V gene has CDR1 LNHDA and CDR2 SQIVND (reference sequence). CDR3 length equals 14 residues. The CDR3 DNA sequence: TGTGCCAGTGTCCCAGACAGGGGCACAGATACGCAGTATTTT. Its translation: CASVPDRGTDTQYF.

V gene TRBV19 combines with J gene TRBJ2-7; D unclear. The CDR3 is 13 amino acids. V was cut by 2 bases and J by 6 bases, with 11 bases left in between. Germline V gene sequence: CDR1 LNHDA, CDR2 SQIVND (reference sequence). CDR3 in amino acids: CASSISYSGEQYF. CDR3 sequence (DNA): TGTGCCAGTAGTATATCTTACTCGGGCGAGCAGTACTTC.

This rearrangement joins TRBV18 to TRBJ2-3, with no clear D. V was pared by 4 bases and J by 0 bases, with 14 bases between. Germline V CDR1 and CDR2: KGHSH, LQKENI. The CDR3 sequence is 16 residues long. CDR3 DNA sequence: TGTGCCAGCTCACAGCGACTTGGCCGGAGCACAGATACGCAGTATTTT. Its translation is CASSQRLGRSTDTQYF.

The chain carries TRBV6-5 and TRBJ2-1, with TRBD1 as a possible D gene (5 bases). V lost 0 bases to trimming and J lost 7 bases, with 10 bases between them. In germline, CDR1 is MNHEY, CDR2 SVGAGI. This CDR3 spans 14 amino acids. The CDR3 sequence: CASSYSIRANEQFF. The DNA for the CDR3 is TGTGCCAGCAGTTACTCGATCAGGGCGAATGAGCAGTTCTTC.

The chain joins TRBV2 to TRBJ1-2, with D possibly TRBD1 on 5 matching bases. V was cut by 3 bases and J by 6 bases, with 11 bases left in between. The V gene's germline CDR1 is SNHLY and CDR2 FYNNEI. The CDR3 has 13 amino acids. The CDR3 sequence is CASSDRKGNGYTF. The CDR3 nucleotides read TGTGCCAGCAGTGATCGAAAGGGGAATGGCTACACCTTC.

The genes are TRBV4-3 and TRBJ1-1; no clear D. Trimming stripped 5 bases from V and 0 bases from J, with 10 bases between. Germline values: CDR1 LGHNA, CDR2 YSLEER. The CDR3 has 14 amino acids. CDR3 in amino acids: CASSSRVMNTEAFF. The CDR3 DNA reads as TGCGCCAGCAGCTCGCGGGTTATGAACACTGAAGCTTTCTTT.

The gene calls are TRBV2 and TRBJ2-5, with 7 bases fitting TRBD2. The junction had 7 bases not matched to a gene; V was cut back by 8 bases and J by 4 bases. The CDR3 consists of 13 residues. Germline V gene sequence: CDR1 SNHLY, CDR2 FYNNEI. The CDR3 bases are TGTGCCAGCGAAGGCGGGAGTACAGAGACCCAGTACTTC. Encoded protein: CASEGGSTETQYF.

J is TRBJ2-1 and V is TRBV6-5, with a possible D match to TRBD1 (6 bases). The CDR3 has 13 residues. V was cut by 8 bases and J by 2 bases, with 10 bases left in between. Germline V gene sequence: CDR1 MNHEY, CDR2 SVGAGI. This CDR3 is CASGGRTYNEQFF. In nucleotides, the CDR3 is TGTGCCAGCGGGGGCAGAACCTACAATGAGCAGTTCTTC.

This chain connects TRBV27 to TRBJ1-5, with a tentative D call TRBD1 (6 bases). Per germline, CDR1 MNHEY and CDR2 SMNVEV (reference sequence). Trimming removed 2 bases from V and 2 bases from J, with 16 bases in between. The CDR3 totals 17 residues. The CDR3 DNA reads TGTGCCAGCAGTTTAGGGACAAGGGGCCTAGGCAATCAGCCCCAGCATTTT. This encodes CASSLGTRGLGNQPQHF.

This chain connects TRBV7-8 to TRBJ2-1; perhaps TRBD1 as D (6 bases). V shed 6 bases and J shed 7 bases, with 19 bases lying between them. The CDR3 totals 15 residues. Germline values: CDR1 SGHVS, CDR2 FQNEAQ. The CDR3 nucleotides read TGTGCCAGCAGACCAACCTCGGCGCAGGGGAATGAGCAGTTCTTC. It is translated as CASRPTSAQGNEQFF.

The chain couples TRBV30 to TRBJ2-1; possible D gene TRBD2, 6 bases. The germline V gene encodes CDR1 GTSNPN and CDR2 SVGIG (reference sequence). Trimming removed 0 bases from V and 14 bases from J, with 26 bases in between. This CDR3 is built from 16 residues. This CDR3 is CAWSVSRLGSGGQKFF. The CDR3 DNA reads TGTGCCTGGAGTGTATCTCGCCTTGGTAGCGGTGGGCAGAAGTTCTTC. Combining the CDR3 with reference TRBV30 and TRBJ2-1 gives the whole variable domain SQTIHQWPATLVQPVGSPLSLECTVEGTSNPNLYWYRQAAGRGLQLLFYSVGIGQISSEVPQNLSASRPQDRQFILSSKKLLLSDSGFYLCAWSVSRLGSGGQKFFGPGTRLTVL.

This sequence joins TRBV9 and TRBJ1-2; 7 nucleotides match TRBD1. After removal of 0 bases from V and 0 bases from J, the junction contained 5 bases not matched to a gene. The length of the CDR3 is 16 residues. The germline V gene has CDR1 SGDLS and CDR2 YYNGEE. The CDR3 loop is CASSVETGRPNYGYTF. Written as DNA, the CDR3 is TGTGCCAGCAGCGTAGAGACAGGGAGGCCTAACTATGGCTACACCTTC.

This sequence joins TRBV9 and TRBJ1-2; D gene ambiguous. Germline V lookup: CDR1 SGDLS, CDR2 YYNGEE. The CDR3 is 15 residues long. Between the trimmed V and J ends, which lost 0 bases and 0 bases, there was a span of 9 bases. The CDR3 reads CASSVGAEANYGYTF. The CDR3 coding sequence is TGTGCCAGCAGCGTAGGGGCAGAAGCTAACTATGGCTACACCTTC.

CDR3 coding DNA: TGTGCCAGCTCACAGGTGGTAGCGGACTACAATGAGCAGTTCTTC. Protein product: CASSQVVADYNEQFF. The chain uses TRBV18 and TRBJ2-1, with D perhaps TRBD2 (6 bases). Trimming cost V 4 bases and J 3 bases, with 13 bases left between them. Germline CDR1 KGHSH, CDR2 LQKENI. This CDR3 has 15 amino acids.